This T cell receptor beta chain was obtained from a study of graft-versus-host responses after intestinal transplantation. On the study more broadly: Multivisceral, liver-intestinal, or isolated intestinal grafts went to recipients. The study gave all recipients anti-thymocyte globulin induction, then tacrolimus and steroids for about 3 years.

Intraepithelial lymphocytes and lamina propria lymphocytes were released through processing of graft tissue. V shed 7 bases and J shed 0 bases, with 13 bases lying between them. The CDR3 has 14 residues. Germline V CDR1 and CDR2: GTSNPN, SVGIG (reference sequence). Profiling relied on immunoSEQ multiplex PCR, and the TCRdb table lists in-frame clones only, not all of them. Of roughly 15,000 clones listed, approximately 80% are singletons. General study findings and limits: Detection of GvH clones occurred in recipient marrow, and some had their first appearance in ileum or blood. Early after transplant, HvG declines were associated with peak levels of circulating GvH clones.

Turning to this clone: Antigen specificity is unknown.

The sequence was collected from a human patient who received an intestinal transplant, so some T cells may come from the graft donor. Sample: ileum tissue, taken about 26 days after intestinal transplant. The chain has TRBV30 and TRBJ1-3; D perhaps matches TRBD1 (5 bases). The CDR3 nucleotides are TGTGCCTCCGACAGAGAGAGCTCTGGAAACACCATATATTTT. It translates to CASDRESSGNTIYF.